What follows are 15 T cell receptor beta chains derived from one specimen sequenced in a study of shared clonotypes between healthy human individuals. Naive-designated CD8 cells lacked CD45RO, were positively enriched for CCR7, and omitted terminally differentiated effector memory CD45RA+ cells. Clones were read by immunoSEQ multiplex PCR, and TCRdb kept only the in-frame ones, dropping some. The sample includes hundreds of thousands of clones, roughly 96% of them seen just once. The sample taken for sequencing was naive CD8+ T cells sorted from blood. All receptors come from a woman under 40 in good health.

The chain carries TRBV7-9 and TRBJ2-2; the match to TRBD1 covers 9 bases. CDR1 is SEHNR, CDR2 FQNEAQ, per germline (reference sequence). Unmatched junction bases numbered 17, after V lost 3 bases and J lost 6 bases. The CDR3 loop spans 19 amino acids. The CDR3 sequence is CASSFGALRQGQGSGELFF. The CDR3 DNA reads TGTGCCAGCAGCTTTGGGGCTCTTCGTCAGGGACAGGGTTCCGGGGAGCTGTTTTTT.

The chain joins TRBV13 to TRBJ2-1; D not certain. Germline assignment: CDR1 PRHDT and CDR2 FYEKMQ (reference sequence). This CDR3 has 12 amino acids. Deletions cut 1 base from V and 10 bases from J, with 8 bases between. CDR3 protein: CASSLVPPEQFF. The CDR3 coding sequence is TGTGCCAGCAGCTTAGTACCCCCAGAGCAGTTCTTC. The whole variable domain, filled in from reference TRBV13 and TRBJ2-1, reads AAGVIQSPRHLIKEKRETATLKCYPIPRHDTVYWYQQGPGQDPQFLISFYEKMQSDKGSIPDRFSAQQFSDYHSELNMSSLELGDSALYFCASSLVPPEQFFGPGTRLTVL.

The chain employs TRBV19 and TRBJ1-5; 8 bases agree with TRBD1. V was clipped by 5 bases and J by 2 bases; unmatched bases: 5. This CDR3 region has 15 residues. Germline V gene sequence: CDR1 LNHDA, CDR2 SQIVND (reference sequence). In nucleotides, the CDR3 is TGTGCCAGTAGTCAGGGGGCTTGGGGCAATCAGCCCCAGCATTTT. Translating gives CASSQGAWGNQPQHF.

V and J are TRBV28 and TRBJ1-1; D is unclear. The CDR3 runs 11 residues. Germline CDR1 is MDHEN and CDR2 is SYDVKM. Deletions cut 7 bases from V and 7 bases from J, with 10 bases between. CDR3 sequence reads: CASTEGNEAFF. CDR3 sequence (DNA): TGTGCCAGCACAGAAGGGAATGAAGCTTTCTTT.

This clone turned up a few times. CDR3 DNA sequence: TGCGCCAGCAGCCAAACAGGGAGTCCCTCCTACAATGAGCAGTTCTTC. Residues: CASSQTGSPSYNEQFF. V is TRBV4-1 and J is TRBJ2-1; TRBD1 might be the D (6 bases). Deletions cut 2 bases from V and 0 bases from J, with 11 bases between. The CDR3 contains 16 residues. Germline V CDR1 and CDR2: MGHRA, YSYEKL.

The chain has TRBV27 and TRBJ2-7, with D possibly matching TRBD2 (6 bases). CDR3 size: 15 residues. Between the trimmed V and J ends, which lost 1 base and 2 bases, there was a span of 12 bases. Germline V lookup: CDR1 MNHEY, CDR2 SMNVEV (reference sequence). The CDR3: CASSLFTSSAYEQYF. The DNA for the CDR3 is TGTGCCAGCAGTTTATTTACTAGCAGTGCCTACGAGCAGTACTTC.

The gene calls are TRBV6-5 and TRBJ1-5; TRBD1 is a possible D gene (5 bases). Germline V gene sequence: CDR1 MNHEY, CDR2 SVGAGI. Between the trimmed V and J ends, which lost 2 bases and 4 bases, there was a span of 15 bases. The CDR3 spans 16 residues. For the CDR3, the DNA is TGTGCCAGCAGTTACCCATCCAGGGTTGTAAATCAGCCCCAGCATTTT. Its protein product is CASSYPSRVVNQPQHF.

The V gene is TRBV27, the J gene TRBJ2-1; tentative D call: TRBD1 (5 bases). The CDR3 has 15 amino acids. Trimming pared 7 bases from V and 1 base from J, leaving 14 bases between. Germline V gene lookup returns CDR1 MNHEY and CDR2 SMNVEV (reference sequence). The CDR3 loop is CASKFQGRSYNEQFF. The CDR3 region has the DNA TGTGCCAGCAAATTCCAGGGTAGGTCCTACAATGAGCAGTTCTTC.

The genes are TRBV7-8 and TRBJ2-7; 9 bases agree with TRBD1. Germline trimming cut 4 bases from V and 3 bases from J; bases unmatched to any gene: 4. This CDR3 spans 14 amino acids. Germline V gives CDR1 SGHVS, CDR2 FQNEAQ. CDR3 region: CASSSGTGNYEQYF. In DNA form, the CDR3 reads TGTGCCAGCAGCTCTGGGACAGGGAACTACGAGCAGTACTTC.

V is TRBV5-4 and J is TRBJ1-2; D may be TRBD1 (6 bases). V lost 4 bases and J lost 4, with 11 bases in between. From germline, CDR1 is SGHNT and CDR2 YYREEE (reference sequence). This CDR3 spans 13 amino acids. In DNA, the CDR3 is TGTGCCAGCAGCGAACAGGGCGGCTATGGCTACACCTTC. Translation: CASSEQGGYGYTF.

This rearrangement joins TRBV6-6 to TRBJ2-2; D gene uncertain. The CDR3 loop spans 13 amino acids. V gave up 0 bases and J gave up 5 bases, with 4 bases separating them. Germline values: CDR1 MNHNY, CDR2 SVGAGI (reference sequence). The CDR3 protein is CASSYSGTGELFF. For the CDR3, the DNA is TGTGCCAGCAGTTACTCGGGTACCGGGGAGCTGTTTTTT.

V is TRBV25-1 and J is TRBJ2-7; no firm D call. Germline assignment: CDR1 MGHDK and CDR2 SYGVNS. The CDR3 extends over 14 amino acids. Trimming removed 2 bases from V and 1 base from J, with 9 bases in between. As DNA, the CDR3 is TGTGCCAGCAGTGAACTGGCGGCTTCCTACGAGCAGTACTTC. Translating gives CASSELAASYEQYF.

V gene TRBV7-8 combines with J gene TRBJ1-2; D is unclear. The germline gives CDR1 SGHVS, CDR2 FQNEAQ. V lost 0 bases to trimming and J lost 5 bases, with 13 bases between them. The CDR3 consists of 15 residues. CDR3 sequence: CASSLARMLKYGYTF. The CDR3 DNA sequence: TGTGCCAGCAGCTTAGCACGGATGCTGAAGTATGGCTACACCTTC.

The chain employs TRBV7-9 and TRBJ2-7; D not certain. Trimming removed 5 bases from V and 0 bases from J, with 11 bases in between. CDR1 and CDR2 (germline): SEHNR, FQNEAQ (reference sequence). The CDR3 consists of 14 residues. The DNA of the CDR3 is TGTGCCAGCAGCAAGACAAGGAACTCCTACGAGCAGTACTTC. Its protein is CASSKTRNSYEQYF.

J is TRBJ2-1 and V is TRBV4-1, with TRBD1 identical over 8 bases. This CDR3 spans 16 amino acids. The V gene's germline CDR1 is MGHRA and CDR2 YSYEKL. The junction had 5 bases not matched to a gene; V was cut back by 4 bases and J by 0 bases. As DNA, the CDR3 is TGCGCCAGCAGCCGGACAGGGCTGAGCTCCTACAATGAGCAGTTCTTC. Protein product: CASSRTGLSSYNEQFF.